This T cell receptor beta chain originates from a study of vaccination and CD4 T cells after COVID-19. Study-wide context: Convalescent persons amounted to six males plus four females, two of whom were Hispanic.

Findings of the study overall: Within convalescent individuals, 304 out of 307 vaccine-specific clones proved to be spike mono-reactive.

Scientists ran DNA taken from cultured CD4+ T cells through the Oncomine TCR Beta short-read assay for sequencing. TCRdb reanalysed the PCR reads using MiXCR and keeps one entry per CDR3 protein. Seen here are around 16,000 distinct CDR3 sequences, about 68% observed once, and the top ten hold 7.5% to 10%. Per the germline V gene, CDR1 is MGHDK and CDR2 is SYGVNS. Between the trimmed V and J ends, which lost 1 base and 1 base, there was a span of 22 bases. The CDR3 length is 19 residues. On this clonotype itself: What it binds is unknown.

Indicated treatment: 10-day PBMC culture with coronavirus spike peptide pools or control peptides (ViraFEST assay). ViraFEST used peptide pools to expand antigen-specific T cells and subsequently sequenced their TCRs. This chain connects TRBV25-1 to TRBJ1-1, with TRBD1 as a possible D gene (5 bases). This clonotype was obtained from a human donor who received a COVID-19 vaccine. Sequenced material: CD4+ T cells from blood, cultured in vitro, taken after SARS-CoV-2 vaccination. In nucleotides, the CDR3 is TGTGCCAGCAGTGAATCCCAACCAGGGTTACTCTCACGGAACACTGAAGCTTTCTTT. Translation gives CASSESQPGLLSRNTEAFF.